This T cell receptor (beta chain) is drawn from a study of OX40 agonist ivuxolimab in advanced cancers. Background on the study: Ivuxolimab, an agonistic anti-OX40 (CD134) antibody, was given to patients. Broader study findings: People who partly responded at 0.1-3.0 mg/kg had some of the least clonal expansion seen.

Regarding this clone: Antigen unknown.

Researchers took blood at baseline, on cycle 4 day 1, and on cycle 7 day 1. The method was immunoSEQ multiplex PCR; TCRdb's version includes in-frame clones alone and lacks a portion of them. The sample holds 25,000 to 35,000 clones; approximately 81% are singletons and the top ten take roughly 14%. The source is an adult with an advanced solid tumor such as melanoma, head and neck, liver or kidney cancer. The source material was CD4+ or CD8+ T cells sorted from blood, sampled in a trial of the OX40 agonist ivuxolimab.

CDR3: CASSRTNEKLFF. In DNA, the CDR3 is TGTGCCAGCAGCCGAACTAATGAAAAACTGTTTTTT. The chain combines TRBV27 with TRBJ1-4; D remains ambiguous. This CDR3 has 12 residues. Trimming left V 6 bases short and J 1 base short, with 3 bases between. Germline CDR1 reads MNHEY; CDR2 reads SMNVEV (reference sequence).